This TCR beta chain was captured in a study of identical twins. General study results and limits: Monozygotic twin pairs showed more out-of-frame TCR alpha sharing than models estimated. Low generation probability was overrepresented in out-of-frame alpha sequences shared by twins.

Trimming took 1 base from V and 5 from J; bases not matched to a gene: 4. The CDR3 runs to 15 residues. Germline CDR1 and CDR2: MGHDK and SYGVNS. This clonotype was recorded many times. The antigen is not known. TCRdb reanalysed the 5' RACE reads using MiXCR and keeps one entry per CDR3 protein. The table records around 250,000 distinct CDR3 sequences, about 7.3% of them present only once. The sample also formed part of further work on yellow fever vaccine responses in identical twins.

The V call is TRBV25-1, the J call TRBJ2-7, with TRBD2 identical over 11 bases. The TCR originated in a woman in her late teens or twenties in good health. Sequences were obtained from memory (CD45RO+) T cells sorted from blood. CDR3 nucleotides: TGTGCCAGCAGTGAATCGAATAGCGGGAGGGACGAGCAGTACTTC. Translated: CASSESNSGRDEQYF.